This T cell receptor beta chain was recorded in a study of regulatory T cells in long-lasting Graves disease. This clonotype was counted many times. V shed 0 bases and J shed 5 bases, with 16 bases lying between them. This CDR3 has 15 residues. Germline CDR1 GTSNPN, CDR2 SVGIG (reference sequence). Arm-PCR of CDR3 regions with iRepertoire HTBI primers generated TCR beta libraries. One entry per CDR3 protein, called by TCRdb with MiXCR from the multiplex PCR reads. Among about 400,000 distinct CDR3 sequences, under 25% were seen once, and the ten largest hold less than 25%. This sample's time point: persistent/refractory GD, antithyroid drugs over 5 years with positive TRAb. From PBMCs, RNA was extracted and then used to make the TCR library.

The TCR sequence derives from a female donor with Graves disease. V and J are TRBV30 and TRBJ2-5; D gene ambiguous. The source material was peripheral blood mononuclear cells (PBMCs), sampled when the disease was refractory, from a patient treated with antithyroid drugs. Written as DNA, the CDR3 is TGTGCCTGGAGTGTTGGAAAGTCCTTTCTCGAGACCCAGTACTTC. Translation gives CAWSVGKSFLETQYF.